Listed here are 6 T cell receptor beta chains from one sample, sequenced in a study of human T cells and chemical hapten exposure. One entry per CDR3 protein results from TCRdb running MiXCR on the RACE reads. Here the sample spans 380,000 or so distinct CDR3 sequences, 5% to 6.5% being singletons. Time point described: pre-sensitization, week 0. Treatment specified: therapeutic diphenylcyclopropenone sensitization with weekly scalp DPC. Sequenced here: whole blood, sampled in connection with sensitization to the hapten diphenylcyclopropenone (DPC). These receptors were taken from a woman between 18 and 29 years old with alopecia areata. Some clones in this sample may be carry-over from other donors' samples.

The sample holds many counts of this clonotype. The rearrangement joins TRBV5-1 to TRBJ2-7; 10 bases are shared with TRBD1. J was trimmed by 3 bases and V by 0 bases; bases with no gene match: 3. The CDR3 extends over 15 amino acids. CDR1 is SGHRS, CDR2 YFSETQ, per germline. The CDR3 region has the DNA TGCGCCAGCAGCTTGGTGGACAGGGGGATCTACGAGCAGTACTTC. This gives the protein CASSLVDRGIYEQYF.

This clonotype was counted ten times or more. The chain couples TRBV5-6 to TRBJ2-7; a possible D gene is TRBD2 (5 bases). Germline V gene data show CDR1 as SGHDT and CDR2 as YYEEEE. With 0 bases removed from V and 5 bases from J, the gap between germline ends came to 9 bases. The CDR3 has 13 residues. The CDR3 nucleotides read TGTGCCAGCAGCTTGGAGAGGGTACACGAGCAGTACTTC. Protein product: CASSLERVHEQYF. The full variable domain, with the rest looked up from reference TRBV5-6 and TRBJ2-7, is DAGVTQSPTHLIKTRGQQVTLRCSPKSGHDTVSWYQQALGQGPQFIFQYYEEEERQRGNFPDRFSGHQFPNYSSELNVNALLLGDSALYLCASSLERVHEQYFGPGTRLTVT.

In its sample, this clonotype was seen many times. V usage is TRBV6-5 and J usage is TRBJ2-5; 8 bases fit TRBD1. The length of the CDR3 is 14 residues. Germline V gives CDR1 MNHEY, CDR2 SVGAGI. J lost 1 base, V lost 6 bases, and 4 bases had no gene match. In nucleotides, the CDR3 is TGTGCCAGCAGATTGGACAGGGTCCAAGAGACCCAGTACTTC. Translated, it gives CASRLDRVQETQYF.

CDR3 amino acids: CASAREGPSNEQYF. The DNA of the CDR3 is TGTGCCAGCGCTCGGGAGGGTCCGTCCAACGAGCAGTACTTC. The chain couples TRBV13 to TRBJ2-7, with 8 bases fitting TRBD2. After removal of 8 bases from V and 5 bases from J, the junction contained 11 bases not matched to a gene. The length of the CDR3 is 14 residues. CDR1 PRHDT and CDR2 FYEKMQ come from the germline V gene (reference sequence).

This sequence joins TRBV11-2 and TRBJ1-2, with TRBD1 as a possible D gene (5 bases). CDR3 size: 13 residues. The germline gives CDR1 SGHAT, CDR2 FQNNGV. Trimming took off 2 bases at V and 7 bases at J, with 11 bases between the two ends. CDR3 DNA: TGTGCCAGCAGCTTATCCAGGGAGGGTGGCTACACCTTC. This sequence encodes CASSLSREGGYTF.

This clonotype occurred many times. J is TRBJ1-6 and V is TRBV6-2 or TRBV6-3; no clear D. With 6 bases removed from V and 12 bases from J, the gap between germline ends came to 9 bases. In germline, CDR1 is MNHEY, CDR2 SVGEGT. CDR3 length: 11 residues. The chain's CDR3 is CASSQIGPLHF. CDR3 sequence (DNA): TGTGCCAGCAGCCAGATCGGACCCCTCCACTTT.